This TCR beta chain was identified in a study of cytomegalovirus exposure and HLA in healthy donors. Across the whole study: Across 300 to 400 genotyped donors, approximately 81% landed in the Caucasian-associated ancestry cluster.

Only a few counts were recorded for this clone. The CDR3 has 17 residues. Germline CDR1 reads MGHRA; CDR2 reads YSYEKL. V was clipped by 1 base and J by 2 bases, with 16 bases between them. It was with 60 Vbeta and 13 Jbeta primers that the PCR ran. Sequencing used immunoSEQ multiplex PCR; TCRdb keeps in-frame clones, though not all of them. The sample records over 85,000 clones, 60% to 80% being singletons. The clonotype originates from a female donor in good health and CMV-seronegative. The sample taken for sequencing was PBMCs. The gene calls are TRBV4-1 and TRBJ2-3, with TRBD1 as a possible D gene (7 bases). The CDR3 sequence is CASSQGGTAGYTDTQYF. DNA of the CDR3: TGCGCCAGCAGCCAAGGGGGGACAGCGGGTTACACAGATACGCAGTATTTT.